This T cell receptor beta chain was observed in a study of cytomegalovirus exposure and HLA in healthy donors. Study-wide results and caveats: The listing of roughly 160 TCR beta chains classed them as cytomegalovirus-associated. An analysis was carried out at a later point. It showed that HLA-associated TCR beta chains were more clonally expanded than equally common non-associated chains. With later analysis, a missense DCLRE1C variant became linked to TCR beta V- and J-gene trimming.

The PCR was carried out with 60 Vbeta primers and 13 Jbeta primers. Assay used: immunoSEQ multiplex PCR; TCRdb lists only in-frame clones, some missing. Of roughly 120,000 clones listed, about 85% are singletons. The V gene lost 0 bases and the J gene lost 0 bases, with 4 bases spanning the gap. The length of the CDR3 is 14 residues. The germline V gene encodes CDR1 SGDLS and CDR2 YYNGEE. A word on this clone: Its antigen is not known.

Specimen: PBMCs. This clonotype was obtained from a man over 45 in good health and CMV-seronegative. This chain uses TRBV9 with TRBJ2-1; D is unresolved. Here the CDR3 DNA reads TGTGCCAGCAGCGTAGGACACTCCTACAATGAGCAGTTCTTC. Protein product: CASSVGHSYNEQFF.